The following is a TCR beta chain sequence with its context. The CDR3 runs to 11 residues. CDR1 is LGHNT, CDR2 FRNRAP, per germline. V was pared by 3 bases and J by 4 bases, with 1 base between. These data are taken from a study of control samples from healthy donors and cancer patients. The assay was immunoSEQ multiplex PCR, and TCRdb's table has in-frame clones only and misses some. The table has some 76,000 clones, around 90% seen once; the top ten hold roughly 8.9%. The V call is TRBV12-5, the J call TRBJ2-1; D is ambiguous. The sequenced sample consisted of PBMCs. The sequence was obtained from a woman aged 45-59 years with colorectal cancer. The CDR3 here is CASGFYNEQFF. The CDR3 bases are TGTGCTAGTGGTTTTTACAATGAGCAGTTCTTC.